This T cell receptor (beta chain) was recorded in a study of patients and donors after allogeneic stem cell transplantation (dated by TCRdb to about 2020). About this clonotype itself: Its cognate antigen has yet to be identified. Base qualities are missing; no much larger clone stands one base away.

From the germline V gene (reference sequence), CDR1 is SEHNR and CDR2 is FQNEAQ. V was cut back by 4 bases and J by 6 bases, leaving a gap of 6 bases between them. There are 12 amino acids in the CDR3, from cysteine to phenylalanine inclusive. The DNA shown is the 36-base CDR3, in frame from base 1. Libraries were built with RT-PCR. Sequenced on a NextSeq 550. TCRdb's own reprocessing of the public reads used fastp at Q25 and MiXCR and kept productive beta chains. Rows matching on CDR3 protein sequence are summarized as one entry with the most common DNA and genes. The sample contains under 170,000 distinct CDR3 sequences, 37% of them found a single time. Roughly 52% of the sample rests with the top ten.

The TCR was taken from a human donor who was either an allogeneic HSCT recipient or a stem cell or donor lymphocyte infusion donor (not recorded which). It is not recorded whose cells these are; they may come from a transplant donor. The chain couples TRBV7-9 to TRBJ2-2; no D gene call is confident. Sequencing input: blood, either unsorted or a sorted T cell fraction (not recorded which). CDR3 protein: CASSSHAGELFF. Here is the DNA: TGTGCCAGCAGCTCGCATGCCGGGGAGCTGTTTTTT.